This TCR beta chain is drawn from a study of CD8 T cells in ankylosing spondylitis. Study results and caveats: Blood of patients with ankylosing spondylitis appeared to be characterized by a TCR beta motif of several highly homologous variants.

V was pared by 6 bases and J by 6 bases, with 8 bases of the junction left unmatched. Germline CDR1 reads SEHNR; CDR2 reads FQNEAQ (reference sequence). The CDR3 has 16 residues. Ten or more counts support this clonotype. The antigen is unknown. MiXCR was run by TCRdb on the 5' RACE reads, yielding one entry per CDR3 protein. The sample shows about 700,000 distinct CDR3 sequences, 15% to 20% of them seen only once. The receptor was isolated from a male donor with ankylosing spondylitis. The sequenced material came from blood, either unsorted or a sorted T cell fraction (not recorded which). The V and J genes are TRBV7-9 and TRBJ2-2; 12 bases fit TRBD2. The CDR3 here is CASSRLAGVSAGELFF. CDR3 bases: TGTGCCAGCAGTCGACTAGCGGGAGTATCGGCCGGGGAGCTGTTTTTT.